This T cell receptor (beta chain) came from a study of blood T cell repertoires in COVID-19. This CDR3 spans 16 amino acids. V shed 5 bases and J shed 0 bases, with 11 bases lying between them. The V gene's germline CDR1 is SGHAT and CDR2 FQNNGV. In the original workflow: Estimation of nucleated cell counts was performed using reference gene primer amplification. Measured with immunoSEQ multiplex PCR; TCRdb has only the in-frame clones, and not every one. The DNA was the basis for D and trimming; V, J and clone size are from that table. The table lists roughly 76,000 clones, roughly 87% of them singletons.

The chain couples TRBV11-2 to TRBJ2-6; D call uncertain. The sequenced sample was peripheral blood. This receptor was taken from a man between 25 and 39 years old with acute or convalescent COVID-19. This chain's CDR3 is CASSLRLSSGANVLTF. The CDR3 coding sequence is TGTGCCAGCAGCCTTAGACTGAGCTCTGGGGCCAACGTCCTGACTTTC.